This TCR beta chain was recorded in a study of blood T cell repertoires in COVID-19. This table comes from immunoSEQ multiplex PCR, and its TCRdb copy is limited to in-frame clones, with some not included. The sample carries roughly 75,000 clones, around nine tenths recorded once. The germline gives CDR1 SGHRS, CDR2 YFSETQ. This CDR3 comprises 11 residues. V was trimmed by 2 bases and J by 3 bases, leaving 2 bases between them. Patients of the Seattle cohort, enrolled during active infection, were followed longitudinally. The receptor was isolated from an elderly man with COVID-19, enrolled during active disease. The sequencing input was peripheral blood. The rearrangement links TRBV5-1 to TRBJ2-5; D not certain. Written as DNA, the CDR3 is TGCGCCAGCAGCTTCGAAGAGACCCAGTACTTC. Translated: CASSFEETQYF.